These 6 T cell receptor beta chains were all obtained from the same sample, sequenced in a study of blood T cell repertoires in COVID-19. Data came from immunoSEQ multiplex PCR; TCRdb stores just in-frame clones and leaves some out. The table has approximately 200,000 clones, roughly 86% seen once; the top ten hold 2.5% to 3.5%. The sample was peripheral blood. All receptors derive from a woman in her twenties or thirties with active or convalescent COVID-19.

This rearrangement joins TRBV5-1 to TRBJ2-3, with a possible D match to TRBD2 (6 bases). Trimming pared 2 bases from V and 4 bases from J, leaving 14 bases between. The germline V gene encodes CDR1 SGHRS and CDR2 YFSETQ. This CDR3 region has 15 residues. CDR3 sequence: CASSLSGERSDTQYF. The CDR3 nucleotides read TGCGCCAGCAGCTTATCGGGGGAACGATCAGATACGCAGTATTTT.

The CDR3 DNA sequence: TGTGCCAGCAGCATAAAGCGGGACCGCTCCTACGAGCAGTACTTC. It encodes CASSIKRDRSYEQYF. The chain recombines TRBV7-9 with TRBJ2-7; 7 bases match TRBD2. The V and J ends lost 5 bases and 0 bases, in that order; junction bases with no gene match: 7. The CDR3 length is 15 residues. Germline assignment: CDR1 SEHNR and CDR2 FQNEAQ (reference sequence).

The chain carries TRBV9 and TRBJ2-3, with 11 bases identical to TRBD2. V gave up 0 bases and J gave up 5 bases; unmatched junction bases: 8. Germline V CDR1 and CDR2: SGDLS, YYNGEE. The CDR3 is 17 residues long. CDR3 loop: CASSVGLAGGFGDTQYF. In DNA form, the CDR3 reads TGTGCCAGCAGCGTAGGCCTAGCGGGAGGATTTGGAGATACGCAGTATTTT.

This chain links TRBV2 with TRBJ2-1, with 10 bases fitting TRBD1. V gave up 4 bases and J gave up 6 bases; unmatched junction bases: 9. The length of the CDR3 is 16 residues. Germline V gives CDR1 SNHLY, CDR2 FYNNEI. Here the CDR3 reads CASSAPGQGEPNEQFF. The CDR3 DNA reads TGTGCCAGCAGTGCCCCCGGACAGGGGGAGCCCAATGAGCAGTTCTTC.

The genes are TRBV19 and TRBJ1-2, with D possibly matching TRBD1 (5 bases). The germline V gene encodes CDR1 LNHDA and CDR2 SQIVND (reference sequence). The V gene lost 6 bases and the J gene lost 4 bases, with 21 bases spanning the gap. The CDR3 has 16 amino acids. CDR3 in amino acids: CASSLQADINTYGYTF. The DNA of the CDR3 is TGTGCCAGTAGCCTACAGGCGGACATAAACACCTATGGCTACACCTTC.

The CDR3 DNA sequence: TGTGCCAGCAGCTTGGGGACAGGGGGGACTGAAGCTTTCTTT. This encodes CASSLGTGGTEAFF. The chain employs TRBV5-6 and TRBJ1-1; 10 bases fit TRBD1. J gave up 5 bases and V 0 bases, and 1 base lay outside the gene matches. Germline assignment: CDR1 SGHDT and CDR2 YYEEEE. CDR3 length equals 14 residues.